The rows below give T cell receptor beta chains drawn from one sample of a study of cytomegalovirus exposure and HLA in healthy donors. Generated by immunoSEQ multiplex PCR, the TCRdb table keeps only in-frame clones and is missing some. The sample has under 200,000 clones; around 68% are singletons. The sample comprised PBMCs. All receptors derive from a middle-aged man in good health and CMV-seronegative. The CDR3 runs from the conserved cysteine through the conserved F or W. The D gene is left open where the match is weak.

TRBJ1-2	NA	TRBV2	CASGFTRQDGYTF
TRBJ1-1	TRBD1	TRBV5-1	CASSLSGTGASEAFF
TRBJ1-2	TRBD1	TRBV19	CASSIRTGGFYGYTF
TRBJ1-1	NA	TRBV5-1	CASSLGDGSTEAFF
TRBJ1-3	TRBD1	TRBV9	CASSVGGTGGRNTIYF
TRBJ2-2	TRBD1	TRBV5-6	CASSPRTGSTGELFF
TRBJ1-2	NA	TRBV4-1	CASSQTSGTRYGYTF
TRBJ2-4	TRBD2	TRBV4-1	CASSQEPSGGDIQYF
TRBJ1-1	TRBD1	TRBV2	CASKRQGTEAFF
TRBJ2-7	TRBD1	TRBV5-8	CASSLVGTGGYEQYF
TRBJ1-2	TRBD1	TRBV10-1	CASSERQGAGYTF
TRBJ1-2	NA	TRBV25-1	CASSENARPIGYTF
TRBJ1-6	NA	TRBV7-9	CASTSYRDNSPLHF
TRBJ2-3	TRBD1	TRBV5-4	CASSPTPTGGVNTQYF
TRBJ2-1	NA	TRBV6-1	CATAQGGSYNEQFF
TRBJ2-5	TRBD1	TRBV2	CASSEAGTGKQTQYF
TRBJ2-3	TRBD2	TRBV5-1	CASSLLLAGHTDTQYF
TRBJ1-4	TRBD1	TRBV18	CASSPQGAAKGNEKLFF
TRBJ2-2	TRBD2	TRBV15	CATSRDGGGTGELFF
TRBJ1-2	TRBD1	TRBV28	CASSYHPGTDDYGYTF
TRBJ2-7	TRBD1	TRBV6-4	CASSVEQGIHEQYF
TRBJ2-1	NA	TRBV18	CASSEVFLYNEQFF
TRBJ1-3	NA	TRBV7-6	CASSMLLRNGNTIYF
TRBJ1-3	NA	TRBV13	CASSLHTGSGNTIYF
TRBJ2-3	NA	TRBV7-2	CASSFVSRVSDTQYF
TRBJ2-2	NA	TRBV11-3	CASSLGVATGELFF
TRBJ2-7	NA	TRBV29-1	CSVEEGLVDEQYF
TRBJ2-3	TRBD2	TRBV7-2	CASSLRRRGAADTQYF
TRBJ1-4	NA	TRBV11-2	CASSPRRDEKLFF
TRBJ1-4	TRBD1	TRBV7-8	CASSSDTGGATNEKLFF
TRBJ1-1	NA	TRBV19	CASKGGLEAFF
TRBJ1-5	NA	TRBV7-9	CASSFEGPPQHF
TRBJ1-2	TRBD1	TRBV14	CASSRKAFGTGVTNYGYTF
TRBJ1-4	TRBD1	TRBV4-1	CASSQEPGGARGEKLFF
TRBJ2-5	TRBD2	TRBV11-2	CASSRRVLAGGQTQYF
TRBJ1-1	NA	TRBV19	CASWSARGMNTEAFF
TRBJ1-1	TRBD1	TRBV5-1	CASSSTGSGNTEAFF
TRBJ1-1	NA	TRBV18	CASSLQGTEAFF
TRBJ2-7	TRBD1	TRBV12-5	CASGPLTGDSYEQYF
TRBJ1-1	TRBD1	TRBV6-5	CASSPDRGRTEAFF
TRBJ1-1	TRBD1	TRBV27	CASSLGGTGGTEAFF
TRBJ1-4	NA	TRBV6-1	CASSEPGQRGPSNEKLFF
TRBJ1-4	NA	TRBV5-4	CASSLAGLREKLFF
TRBJ1-2	NA	TRBV7-9	CASSVSGGYGYTF
TRBJ1-2	TRBD1	TRBV6-5	CASTGQSGGYGYTF
TRBJ1-6	NA	TRBV5-4	CASRPSWGSNNSPLHF
TRBJ1-1	NA	TRBV5-1	CASSMTGNTEAFF
TRBJ1-1	NA	TRBV4-2	CASSQVGTQNTEAFF
NA	TRBD1	TRBV5-1	CASSSTGEPYEQYF
TRBJ2-2	TRBD2	TRBV7-2	CASSFTSGGAGGELFF
TRBJ2-5	TRBD1	TRBV4-1	CASSQALSGTGKETQYF
TRBJ2-3	TRBD2	TRBV11-2	CASSFFSSGQRTDTQYF
TRBJ1-5	NA	TRBV21-1	CASGTGGNQPQHF
TRBJ2-5	NA	TRBV19	CASSGNREPETQYF